A single sample is the source of the 21 T cell receptor beta chains below, sequenced in a study of blood T cell repertoires in COVID-19. Only in-frame clones appear in the TCRdb table, and some are missing; sequencing was by immunoSEQ multiplex PCR. The data contain some 240,000 clones, around nine tenths of them singletons. Sequenced material: peripheral blood. The receptor source for this set is a man aged 55 to 70 with COVID-19, enrolled during active disease.

This chain links TRBV5-1 with TRBJ2-7, with D perhaps TRBD1 (6 bases). This CDR3 region has 14 residues. Germline CDR1 is SGHRS and CDR2 is YFSETQ. V dropped 4 bases and J dropped 9 bases, with 20 bases sitting between them. The CDR3: CASSETTQGFGQYF. CDR3 DNA: TGCGCCAGCAGCGAAACCACACAGGGATTCGGGCAGTACTTC.

This clone has a single count. V and J are TRBV3-1 (or the pseudogene TRBV3-2) and TRBJ1-2, with D maybe TRBD1 (5 bases). The CDR3 has 15 residues. Germline CDR1 and CDR2: LGHDT and YNNKEL (reference sequence). V lost 0 bases to trimming and J lost 4 bases, with 12 bases between them. In DNA form, the CDR3 reads TGTGCCAGCAGCCAAGAAAAGGGGAGGCCCTATGGCTACACCTTC. Translated, it gives CASSQEKGRPYGYTF.

This rearrangement joins TRBV11-3 to TRBJ2-3; 8 bases map to TRBD2. V lost 0 bases and J lost 9; bases outside the gene matches: 2. CDR3 length: 13 amino acids. Germline CDR1 SGHNT, CDR2 YENEEA. The CDR3 coding sequence is TGTGCCAGCAGCTTAGATCCGGGAGGGACGCAGTATTTT. This gives the protein CASSLDPGGTQYF.

The chain couples TRBV7-9 to TRBJ2-1; 10 bases map to TRBD1. The CDR3 covers 15 residues. V dropped 3 bases and J dropped 8; count of bases not matched to a gene: 7. CDR1 is SEHNR, CDR2 FQNEAQ, per germline (reference sequence). CDR3 DNA: TGTGCCAGCAGCTTGGGGACAGGGGACCTCGATGAGCAGTTCTTC. Its translation is CASSLGTGDLDEQFF.

V and J are TRBV19 and TRBJ1-4, with 8 positions matching TRBD1. Germline V gene lookup returns CDR1 LNHDA and CDR2 SQIVND (reference sequence). CDR3 size: 16 residues. The J segment lost 7 bases and the V segment lost 3 bases, leaving 10 bases of the junction unmatched. The CDR3 DNA reads TGTGCCAGTAGTATCCCGACAGGGGCGCGGAGTGAAAAACTGTTTTTT. It translates to CASSIPTGARSEKLFF. The whole variable domain, filled in from reference TRBV19 and TRBJ1-4, reads DGGITQSPKYLFRKEGQNVTLSCEQNLNHDAMYWYRQDPGQGLRLIYYSQIVNDFQKGDIAEGYSVSREKKESFPLTVTSAQKNPTAFYLCASSIPTGARSEKLFFGSGTQLSVL.

The gene calls are TRBV29-1 and TRBJ2-5; D may be TRBD1 (7 bases). There are 14 residues in the CDR3. The V gene's germline CDR1 is SQVTM and CDR2 ANQGSEA. V was trimmed by 5 bases and J by 8 bases, leaving 21 bases between them. Written as DNA, the CDR3 is TGCAGCGTTCAAGGGGGGACAGCCCAGAGAACCCAGTACTTC. This gives the protein CSVQGGTAQRTQYF. The full variable domain, rest sourced from reference TRBV29-1 and TRBJ2-5, is SAVISQKPSRDICQRGTSLTIQCQVDSQVTMMFWYRQQPGQSLTLIATANQGSEATYESGFVIDKFPISRPNLTFSTLTVSNMSPEDSSIYLCSVQGGTAQRTQYFGPGTRLLVL.

This chain's CDR3 is CASSRNRQNNSPLHF. The CDR3 coding sequence is TGTGCCAGCAGCCGTAATCGACAGAATAATTCACCCCTCCACTTT. The V and J genes are TRBV27 and TRBJ1-6; possibly TRBD1 for D (5 bases). Deletions cut 6 bases from V and 5 bases from J, with 14 bases between. Looked up from germline, CDR1 is MNHEY and CDR2 is SMNVEV (reference sequence). This CDR3 is built from 15 residues.

The chain links TRBV3-1 (or the pseudogene TRBV3-2) to TRBJ2-7; the D gene is possibly TRBD2 (6 bases). This CDR3 has 13 residues. Trimming removed 2 bases from V and 6 bases from J, with 11 bases in between. CDR1 is LGHDT, CDR2 YNNKEL, per germline (reference sequence). CDR3 sequence (DNA): TGTGCCAGCAGCCAAAGGCAGGGAGGCGAGCAGTACTTC. The encoded protein is CASSQRQGGEQYF.

V usage is TRBV6-1 and J usage is TRBJ2-2; D is undetermined. There are 14 residues in the CDR3. Per the germline V gene, CDR1 is MNHNS and CDR2 is SASEGT. The V and J ends lost 0 bases and 1 base respectively, with 3 bases between them. The CDR3 loop is CASSEARNTGELFF. The CDR3, as DNA: TGTGCCAGCAGTGAAGCTAGGAACACCGGGGAGCTGTTTTTT.

The J gene is TRBJ2-3, the V gene TRBV11-2; TRBD1 might be the D (5 bases). Trimming removed 5 bases at V and 0 bases at J, with 9 bases between. This CDR3 contains 14 residues. Germline V gene sequence: CDR1 SGHAT, CDR2 FQNNGV. The CDR3 DNA sequence: TGTGCCAGCAGCGTACAGGAGAGCACAGATACGCAGTATTTT. It specifies CASSVQESTDTQYF.

V usage is TRBV3-1 (or the pseudogene TRBV3-2) and J usage is TRBJ2-1; no definite D call. Germline V gene data show CDR1 as LGHDT and CDR2 as YNNKEL (reference sequence). Trimming shortened V by 4 bases and J by 5 bases, and 12 bases separated the two germline ends. The CDR3 is made up of 14 amino acids. CDR3 sequence reads: CASSRRTENNEQFF. The CDR3, as DNA: TGTGCCAGCAGCCGAAGAACAGAGAACAATGAGCAGTTCTTC.

V usage is TRBV11-2 and J usage is TRBJ2-2, with D possibly matching TRBD1 (5 bases). V lost 4 bases and J 4 bases, leaving 16 bases between the germline ends. The CDR3 runs to 16 residues. The germline CDR1 and CDR2 sequences are SGHAT and FQNNGV. CDR3: CASSYLGGASTGELFF. CDR3 sequence (DNA): TGTGCCAGCAGCTACCTGGGTGGGGCAAGCACCGGGGAGCTGTTTTTT.

The chain recombines TRBV10-3 with TRBJ1-1; D possibly corresponds to TRBD1 (6 bases). Germline lookup yields CDR1 ENHRY and CDR2 SYGVKD. Trimming took off 5 bases at V and 0 bases at J, with 10 bases between the two ends. The CDR3 runs to 14 residues. The CDR3 spells CAISRQEVNTEAFF. The CDR3 DNA is TGTGCCATCAGTCGACAGGAGGTGAACACTGAAGCTTTCTTT.

This clone showed up just a few times. The V gene is TRBV5-4, the J gene TRBJ2-1, with TRBD2 matching over 8 bases. The germline CDR1 and CDR2 sequences are SGHNT and YYREEE (reference sequence). The CDR3 covers 15 residues. The V segment lost 7 bases and the J segment 4 bases; nucleotides outside the gene matches: 10. CDR3 nucleotides: TGTGCCAGCTCCCGAGCGGGAGAGTCTTACAATGAGCAGTTCTTC. This encodes CASSRAGESYNEQFF.

The chain links TRBV21-1 to TRBJ2-5; the table's D call TRBD1 went unverified against the DNA. TRBV21-1 is described as a pseudogene. The CDR3 is made up of 19 amino acids. CDR3 amino acids: CASSKVVQGLGAIQETQYF. The DNA of the CDR3 is TGTGCCAGCAGCAAAGTTGTCCAGGGCTTAGGAGCAATCCAAGAGACCCAGTACTTC.

The CDR3 loop reads CASGGLADYEQYF. CDR3 nucleotides: TGTGCCAGCGGGGGCCTAGCGGACTACGAGCAGTACTTC. The V call is TRBV7-8, the J call TRBJ2-7, with a tentative D call TRBD2 (7 bases). Per the germline V gene, CDR1 is SGHVS and CDR2 is FQNEAQ. This CDR3 is 13 amino acids long. V lost 8 bases to trimming and J lost 3 bases, with 14 bases between them.

The rearrangement links TRBV5-4 to TRBJ2-2, with 11 bases identical to TRBD1. Germline V gene sequence: CDR1 SGHNT, CDR2 YYREEE (reference sequence). The V segment lost 5 bases and the J segment 3 bases; nucleotides outside the gene matches: 6. The CDR3 totals 16 residues. The CDR3 sequence is CASSGQGASYTGELFF. In DNA form, the CDR3 reads TGTGCCAGCAGTGGACAGGGGGCGTCGTACACCGGGGAGCTGTTTTTT.

The CDR3 protein is CASTRLAEYNEQFF. In nucleotides, the CDR3 is TGTGCCAGCACCCGCCTAGCGGAGTACAATGAGCAGTTCTTC. The V gene is TRBV6-1, the J gene TRBJ2-1; TRBD2 aligns across 7 bases. From germline, CDR1 is MNHNS and CDR2 SASEGT. V lost 7 bases, J lost 4 bases, and 7 bases stayed unmatched. The CDR3 is made up of 14 amino acids.

This chain joins TRBV9 and TRBJ2-2; 9 nucleotides align to TRBD1. The J segment lost 4 bases and the V segment lost 3 bases, leaving 7 bases of the junction unmatched. The CDR3 covers 16 residues. CDR1 and CDR2 from the germline V gene are SGDLS and YYNGEE. CDR3: CASSATGGLATGELFF. In DNA form, the CDR3 reads TGTGCCAGCAGCGCGACAGGGGGTCTTGCCACCGGGGAGCTGTTTTTT.

DNA of the CDR3: TGTGCCAGCTCCCTGGGACTAGCGGGGGAAGGTACGCAGTATTTT. Residues: CASSLGLAGEGTQYF. The V call is TRBV18, the J call TRBJ2-3; the match to TRBD2 covers 14 bases. V lost 6 bases, J lost 8 bases, and 7 bases stayed unmatched. Germline lookup yields CDR1 KGHSH and CDR2 LQKENI. This CDR3 is built from 15 residues.

The genes are TRBV18 and TRBJ2-5; weak D call: TRBD2 (5 bases). Between the trimmed V and J ends, which lost 2 bases and 3 bases, there was a span of 10 bases. CDR1 is KGHSH, CDR2 LQKENI, per germline. The CDR3 runs to 14 residues. The CDR3 region is CASSPNGVEETQYF. CDR3 bases: TGTGCCAGCTCACCAAACGGGGTGGAAGAGACCCAGTACTTC.